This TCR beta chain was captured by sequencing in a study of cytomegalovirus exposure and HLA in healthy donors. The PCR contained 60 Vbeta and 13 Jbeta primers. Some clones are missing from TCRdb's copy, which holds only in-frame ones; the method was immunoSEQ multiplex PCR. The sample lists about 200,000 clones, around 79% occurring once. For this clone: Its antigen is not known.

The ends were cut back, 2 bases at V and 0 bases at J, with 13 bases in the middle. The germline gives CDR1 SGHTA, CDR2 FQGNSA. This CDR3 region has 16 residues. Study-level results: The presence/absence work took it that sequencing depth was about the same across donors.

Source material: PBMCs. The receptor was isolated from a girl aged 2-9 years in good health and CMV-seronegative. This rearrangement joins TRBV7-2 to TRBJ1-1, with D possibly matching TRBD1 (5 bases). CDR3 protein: CASSLPGIRVNTEAFF. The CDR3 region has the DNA TGTGCCAGCAGCTTACCAGGGATCCGTGTGAACACTGAAGCTTTCTTT.